The rows below give T cell receptor beta chains drawn from one sample of a study of OX40 agonist ivuxolimab in advanced cancers. The data were produced by immunoSEQ multiplex PCR, yet TCRdb's version contains in-frame clones alone and is incomplete. The table shows 70,000 or so clones, with about 90% occurring only once. This sample comprised CD4+ or CD8+ T cells sorted from blood, obtained in a trial of the OX40 agonist ivuxolimab. The receptors shown here come from an adult with an advanced solid tumor such as melanoma, head and neck, liver or kidney cancer. The CDR3 runs from the conserved cysteine through the conserved F or W. Fields, in order: clone size, V gene, J gene, D gene, CDR3 protein, CDR3 DNA. The D gene is left open where the match is weak. Size values are once, few and many counts, or a class for expanded clones, and some rows have none.

>-|TRBV9|TRBJ2-2|-
CASSVGGRNTGELFF
TGTGCCAGCAGCGTAGGGGGTAGGAACACCGGGGAGCTGTTTTTT
>-|TRBV5-6|TRBJ2-7|TRBD1
CASSSGQGAYEQYF
TGTGCCAGCAGCTCGGGACAGGGGGCCTACGAGCAGTACTTC
>-|TRBV4-3|TRBJ2-1|TRBD2
CASSQEPWLAGGPGEQFF
TGCGCCAGCAGCCAAGAGCCTTGGCTAGCGGGGGGGCCAGGTGAGCAGTTCTTC
>-|TRBV2|TRBJ1-5|-
CASSELGDGDQPQHF
TGTGCCAGCAGTGAACTCGGGGACGGGGATCAGCCCCAGCATTTT
>few|TRBV7-9|TRBJ1-2|-
CASDGGTANYGYTF
TGTGCCAGCGACGGGGGAACAGCTAACTATGGCTACACCTTC
>-|TRBV9|TRBJ2-3|-
CASSVEGDTDTQYF
TGTGCCAGCAGCGTAGAGGGGGACACAGATACGCAGTATTTT
>-|TRBV27|TRBJ2-3|-
CASSFSARALFPDTQYF
TGTGCCAGCAGTTTCTCCGCCAGGGCGCTCTTCCCAGATACGCAGTATTTT
>-|TRBV5-1|TRBJ2-3|TRBD2
CASSLGLAGGTSTDTQYF
TGCGCCAGCAGCCTAGGACTAGCGGGGGGTACTAGCACAGATACGCAGTATTTT
>-|TRBV7-9|TRBJ2-2|-
CASSFGNTGELFF
TGTGCCAGCAGCTTTGGGAACACCGGGGAGCTGTTTTTT
>once|TRBV4-1|TRBJ2-7|TRBD2
CASSQAKTSGSLEQYF
TGCGCCAGCAGCCAGGCAAAGACTAGCGGTTCTCTCGAGCAGTACTTC
>once|TRBV27|TRBJ2-1|TRBD1
CASRNLGQGNNEQFF
TGTGCCAGCCGAAACTTAGGACAGGGAAACAATGAGCAGTTCTTC
>-|TRBV11-2|TRBJ2-7|-
CASSLLTSYEQYF
TGTGCCAGCAGCTTATTGACCTCCTACGAGCAGTACTTC
>once|TRBV19|TRBJ2-7|TRBD1
CASPDRGRIGYEQYF
TGTGCCAGCCCGGACAGGGGGCGCATTGGCTACGAGCAGTACTTC
>-|TRBV19|TRBJ2-7|-
CASSIRAGSYEQYF
TGTGCCAGTAGTATCCGAGCAGGTTCCTACGAGCAGTACTTC
>-|TRBV7-6|TRBJ1-5|-
CASSPAPSNQPQHF
TGTGCCAGCAGCCCAGCGCCTAGCAATCAGCCCCAGCATTTT
>-|TRBV27|TRBJ1-4|TRBD1
CASRPITGAGGEKLFF
TGTGCCAGCAGACCGATCACAGGGGCCGGAGGGGAAAAACTGTTTTTT
>-|TRBV21-1|TRBJ1-6|-
CASSVRGGWHPPSSYNSPLHF
TGTGCCAGCAGCGTCCGAGGGGGTTGGCATCCTCCAAGCTCCTATAATTCACCCCTCCACTTT
>few|TRBV18|TRBJ1-1|-
CASSPPWGSLNTEAFF
TGTGCCAGCTCACCACCCTGGGGCAGCTTGAACACTGAAGCTTTCTTT
>-|TRBV15|TRBJ1-5|-
CATSRGPASNQPQHF
TGTGCCACCAGCAGAGGACCAGCCAGCAATCAGCCCCAGCATTTT
>-|TRBV2|TRBJ1-1|TRBD1
CASRSRGGLDTEAFF
TGTGCCAGCAGGTCCCGAGGGGGCCTGGACACTGAAGCTTTCTTT
>-|TRBV27|TRBJ1-2|-
CASSFGGGDYYGYTF
TGTGCCAGCAGCTTCGGAGGAGGGGATTACTATGGCTACACCTTC
>-|TRBV19|TRBJ1-2|-
CASSPGLNGYTF
TGTGCCAGTAGTCCGGGCCTCAATGGCTACACCTTC
>once|TRBV18|TRBJ2-1|-
CASSQGQFAYNEQFF
TGTGCCAGCTCACAGGGGCAGTTCGCCTACAATGAGCAGTTCTTC
>-|TRBV4-3|TRBJ2-1|-
CASSQDWGTPYNEQFF
TGCGCCAGCAGCCAAGATTGGGGGACACCATACAATGAGCAGTTCTTC
>-|TRBV7-9|TRBJ2-4|-
CASSEDRPSVAKNIQYF
TGTGCCAGCAGCGAAGACAGACCTTCGGTAGCCAAAAACATTCAGTACTTC
>-|TRBV21-1|TRBJ2-7|-
CASSKTFNRVLSYEQYF
TGTGCCAGCAGCAAAACCTTTAACAGGGTACTCTCCTACGAGCAGTACTTC
>-|TRBV20-1|TRBJ1-6|-
CSARVGVPLHF
TGCAGTGCTAGAGTGGGCGTACCCCTCCACTTT
>-|TRBV7-6|TRBJ1-1|-
CASSHSGGADTEAFF
TGTGCCAGCAGCCATAGTGGGGGCGCGGACACTGAAGCTTTCTTT
>-|TRBV6-1|TRBJ1-6|-
CASSVGGLGNSPLHF
TGTGCCAGCAGTGTTGGGGGGCTGGGTAATTCACCCCTCCACTTT
>-|TRBV19|TRBJ1-2|TRBD1
CASRLGQGAHYGYTF
TGTGCCTCCCGCTTAGGACAGGGGGCTCACTATGGCTACACCTTC
>once|TRBV6-6|TRBJ1-2|-
CASSHPGSYGYTF
TGTGCCAGCAGCCACCCAGGCTCATATGGCTACACCTTC
>-|TRBV9|TRBJ2-2|TRBD2
CASSVERGGNTGELFF
TGTGCCAGCAGCGTAGAACGGGGGGGAAACACCGGGGAGCTGTTTTTT